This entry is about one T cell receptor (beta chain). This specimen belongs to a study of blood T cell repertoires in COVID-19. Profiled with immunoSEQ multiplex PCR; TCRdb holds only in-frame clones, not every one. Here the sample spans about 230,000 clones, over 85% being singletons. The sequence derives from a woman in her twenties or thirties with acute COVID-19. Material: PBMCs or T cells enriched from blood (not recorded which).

CDR3 sequence: CASSYGGGTGAYEQYF. DNA for the CDR3: TGTGCCAGCAGTTATGGTGGGGGGACAGGGGCCTACGAGCAGTACTTC. The chain joins TRBV6-5 to TRBJ2-7; 10 bases map to TRBD1. Germline CDR1 reads MNHEY; CDR2 reads SVGAGI. The CDR3 is 16 residues long. Trimming at V came to 3 bases and at J to 2 bases, leaving 7 bases not matched to a gene.